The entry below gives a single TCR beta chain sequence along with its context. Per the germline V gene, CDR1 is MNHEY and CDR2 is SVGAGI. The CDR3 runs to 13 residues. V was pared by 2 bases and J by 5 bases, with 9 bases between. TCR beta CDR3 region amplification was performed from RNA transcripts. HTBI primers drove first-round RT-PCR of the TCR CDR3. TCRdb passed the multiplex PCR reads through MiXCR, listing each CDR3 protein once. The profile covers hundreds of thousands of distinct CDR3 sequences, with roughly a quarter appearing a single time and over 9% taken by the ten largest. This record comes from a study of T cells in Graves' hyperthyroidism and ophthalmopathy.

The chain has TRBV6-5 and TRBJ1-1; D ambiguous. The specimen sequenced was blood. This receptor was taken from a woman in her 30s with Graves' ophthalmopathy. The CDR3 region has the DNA TGTGCCAGCAGTTACAGGGTTGAAACTGAAGCTTTCTTT. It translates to CASSYRVETEAFF.